This T cell receptor beta chain is from a study of blood T cell repertoires in COVID-19. For the study at large: Sites across the United States, Italy and Spain contributed samples from acute and convalescent COVID-19.

V lost 7 bases to trimming and J lost 1 base, with 11 bases between them. This CDR3 comprises 13 residues. The V gene's germline CDR1 is GTSNPN and CDR2 SVGIG (reference sequence). Assay used: immunoSEQ multiplex PCR; TCRdb lists only in-frame clones, some missing. The sample lists 200,000 to 250,000 clones; about 85% were seen once. The sample consisted of peripheral blood. V and J are TRBV30 and TRBJ1-5, with a possible D match to TRBD1 (5 bases). The TCR comes from a woman aged 18-30 years who had recovered from COVID-19. CDR3 loop: CAFQGDSNQPQHF. CDR3 DNA sequence: TGTGCCTTCCAGGGTGACAGCAATCAGCCCCAGCATTTT.